This T cell receptor beta chain was found in a study of T cells in Graves' hyperthyroidism and ophthalmopathy. Across the whole study: At the time of initial diagnosis and before any treatment, peripheral blood was collected. Notes on the study in general: Blood held most thyroid clonotypes expanded above 0.001 frequency. Model output signaled ophthalmopathy a median approximately 6 months ahead of onset.

Aged 18 to 65, the patients had hyperthyroidism that was newly diagnosed and had lasted under 2 months. TCR beta CDR3 sequences were amplified from RNA transcripts. During a first-round RT-PCR of the TCR CDR3, the HTBI primer set was used. TCRdb re-called the multiplex PCR reads with MiXCR, one entry per CDR3 protein. The sample includes under 300,000 distinct CDR3 sequences, approximately 16% of them seen just once. Between the trimmed V and J ends, which lost 2 bases and 9 bases, there was a span of 9 bases. This CDR3 has 12 amino acids. Germline CDR1 reads SGHRS; CDR2 reads YFSETQ. Many counts were recorded for this clonotype. Antigen unknown.

The chain recombines TRBV5-1 with TRBJ2-1; a weak D match, TRBD2 (5 bases). This clonotype originated in a woman in her 50s with Graves' hyperthyroidism that later progressed to Graves' ophthalmopathy. The specimen was blood. In DNA, the CDR3 is TGCGCCAGCAGCTTCCGAGGGCTTGAGCAGTTCTTC. It codes for CASSFRGLEQFF.